The present T cell receptor beta chain was sequenced within a study of response to subunit inactivated influenza vaccine. Findings of the study overall: New T cells are recruited in small numbers by each seasonal influenza vaccination, according to the authors' suggestion.

In TCRdb, the RT-PCR reads were re-called with MiXCR into one record per CDR3 protein. Of roughly 780,000 distinct CDR3 sequences in the sample, less than 20% are singletons; the top ten hold roughly a tenth. A word on this clonotype: Its specificity is unknown.

Germline V gives CDR1 MNHNS, CDR2 SASEGT. The length of the CDR3 is 15 residues. The junction had 5 bases not matched to a gene; V was cut back by 2 bases and J by 4 bases. This TCR was sampled from a man aged 45-65 years who received an inactivated influenza vaccine. The V gene is TRBV6-1, the J gene TRBJ2-1; 7 nucleotides line up with TRBD1. The sample here was PBMCs from blood, taken roughly 5 days after vaccination. The CDR3 DNA sequence: TGTGCCAGCAGTGAAACTGGGACAGAATACAATGAGCAGTTCTTC. The encoded protein is CASSETGTEYNEQFF.